This T cell receptor (beta chain) was retrieved from a study of shared clonotypes between healthy human individuals. Germline trimming cut 4 bases from V and 8 bases from J; bases unmatched to any gene: 5. Germline V gene lookup returns CDR1 SGHDT and CDR2 YYEEEE. The length of the CDR3 is 13 residues. Profiling relied on immunoSEQ multiplex PCR, and the TCRdb table lists in-frame clones only, not all of them. The data contain around 2.3 million clones, about 94% of them seen just once; the ten biggest clones take up 0.1% to 0.15%. This sequence was found in a man between 18 and 35 years old in good health. V is TRBV5-6 and J is TRBJ1-2; 10 bases agree with TRBD1. Sequencing was done on a sample of naive CD4+ T cells sorted from blood. Subset meaning: CD45RA+ positively selected. The CDR3 DNA is TGTGCCAGCAGCCTGGACAGGGGGTCGGGCTACACCTTC. Its translation is CASSLDRGSGYTF.